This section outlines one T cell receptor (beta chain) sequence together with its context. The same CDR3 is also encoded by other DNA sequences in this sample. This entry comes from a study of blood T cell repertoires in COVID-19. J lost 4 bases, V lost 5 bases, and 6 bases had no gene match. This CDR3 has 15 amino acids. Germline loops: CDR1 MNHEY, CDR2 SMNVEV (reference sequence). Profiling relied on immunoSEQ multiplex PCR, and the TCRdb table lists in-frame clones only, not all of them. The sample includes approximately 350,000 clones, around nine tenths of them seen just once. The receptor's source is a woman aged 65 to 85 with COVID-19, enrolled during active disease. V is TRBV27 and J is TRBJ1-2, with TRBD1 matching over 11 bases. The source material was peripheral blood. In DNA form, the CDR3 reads TGTGCCAGCAGTCCCGGGACAGGGGGGGTCTATGGCTACACCTTC. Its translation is CASSPGTGGVYGYTF.